The next 4 T cell receptor beta chains were all read from a single sample in a study of T cells after somatic rescue of genetic block. Clones were sequenced by immunoSEQ multiplex PCR, and TCRdb holds only the in-frame ones, with some missing. The data hold tens of thousands of clones, with 85% to 90% observed a single time. Source material: peripheral blood mononuclear cells (PBMCs). All receptors come from a woman in her late teens or twenties.

The chain employs TRBV6-1 and TRBJ1-1; D perhaps matches TRBD1 (6 bases). From germline, CDR1 is MNHNS and CDR2 SASEGT. The CDR3 has 14 amino acids. Trimming shortened V by 2 bases and J by 4 bases, and 11 bases separated the two germline ends. The CDR3 DNA follows: TGTGCCAGCAGTGAAAGTCCAGGGGCCACTGAAGCTTTCTTT. It is translated as CASSESPGATEAFF.

Relative to its sample, this clone is medium-sized. CDR3 in amino acids: CASSPRLADTDTQYF. In DNA, the CDR3 is TGTGCCAGCAGTCCTCGGCTAGCAGACACAGATACGCAGTATTTT. The chain links TRBV6-4 to TRBJ2-3; D perhaps matches TRBD2 (5 bases). The CDR3 has 15 amino acids. V was pared by 5 bases and J by 2 bases, with 14 bases between. Germline V gives CDR1 MRHNA, CDR2 SNTAGT.

V gene TRBV6-6 combines with J gene TRBJ2-2, with D unresolved. This CDR3 is 10 amino acids long. The V end was cut by 6 bases, the J end by 7 bases, with 3 bases between. Germline CDR1 is MNHNY and CDR2 is SVGAGI (reference sequence). CDR3: CASSDGELFF. CDR3 DNA sequence: TGTGCCAGCAGCGACGGGGAGCTGTTTTTT.

The genes are TRBV7-2 and TRBJ2-1; D gene ambiguous. Trimming took 1 base from V and 5 from J, leaving 12 bases between them. Germline V gene data show CDR1 as SGHTA and CDR2 as FQGNSA. This CDR3 has 15 amino acids. CDR3 in DNA: TGTGCCAGCAGCTTAGGGGCAGTTGGAAACAATGAGCAGTTCTTC. Translation: CASSLGAVGNNEQFF. Looking up the rest from reference TRBV7-2 and TRBJ2-1 gives the full variable domain: GAGVSQSPSNKVTEKGKDVELRCDPISGHTALYWYRQSLGQGLEFLIYFQGNSAPDKSGLPSDRFSAERTGGSVSTLTIQRTQQEDSAVYLCASSLGAVGNNEQFFGPGTRLTVL.